What follows are 14 T cell receptor beta chains derived from one specimen sequenced in a study of CD8+ T cells in alopecia areata. Once RNA had been extracted, it was reverse transcribed into cDNA to act as the sequencing template. Sequencing used immunoSEQ multiplex PCR; TCRdb keeps in-frame clones, though not all of them. The sample holds hundreds of thousands of clones, 45% to 70% seen once. Treatment meaning: oral pan-JAK inhibitor, 5-10 mg twice daily. The material sequenced was CD4+ T cells sorted from blood, taken at week 52, from a patient treated with tofacitinib. Receptors were obtained from a human donor with alopecia areata.

The rearrangement links TRBV25-1 to TRBJ1-6; D gene ambiguous. V was shortened by 10 bases and J by 7 bases, with 17 bases between the two germline ends. The CDR3 has 14 amino acids. Germline V gene lookup returns CDR1 MGHDK and CDR2 SYGVNS. CDR3: CATNESGGNSPLHF. The CDR3 DNA reads TGTGCCACCAACGAATCCGGCGGAAATTCACCCCTCCACTTT.

The CDR3 DNA reads as TGTGCCAGCAGCCACGAAAAAGCAGGGGCCAACGTCCTGACTTTC. Translated, it gives CASSHEKAGANVLTF. The chain links TRBV7-2 to TRBJ2-6; D uncertain. Germline V lookup: CDR1 SGHTA, CDR2 FQGNSA. The V end lost 5 bases, the J end lost 4 bases, and 12 bases lay between the germline ends. This CDR3 has 15 residues.

A note on this clone: Other DNA sequences of this sample code for an identical CDR3. This rearrangement joins TRBV30 to TRBJ1-6; the D is unclear. V was pared by 1 base and J by 7 bases, with 5 bases between. The germline V gene encodes CDR1 GTSNPN and CDR2 SVGIG (reference sequence). The CDR3 has 12 amino acids. CDR3 nucleotide sequence: TGTGCCTGGAGTGGAGGAAATTCACCCCTCCACTTT. This codes for CAWSGGNSPLHF.

Only one count was recorded for this clone. This chain links TRBV29-1 with TRBJ1-1; 8 bases map to TRBD1. Germline V lookup: CDR1 SQVTM, CDR2 ANQGSEA. The CDR3 runs to 11 residues. V shed 8 bases and J 4 bases; nucleotides not matched to a gene: 3. The CDR3 region is CSSGQVTEAFF. The CDR3 DNA follows: TGCAGCTCGGGACAGGTCACTGAAGCTTTCTTT.

CDR3 region: CAWSTRGGTDTQYF. CDR3 sequence (DNA): TGTGCCTGGAGTACCAGGGGAGGCACAGATACGCAGTATTTT. The chain recombines TRBV30 with TRBJ2-3; tentatively, D is TRBD1 (6 bases). Germline V gene sequence: CDR1 GTSNPN, CDR2 SVGIG (reference sequence). V gave up 2 bases and J gave up 1 base, with 10 bases separating them. This CDR3 spans 14 amino acids.

The chain recombines TRBV6-5 with TRBJ2-3; TRBD1 aligns across 10 bases. Germline-derived CDR1 and CDR2 are MNHEY and SVGAGI. The CDR3 sequence is 14 residues long. V was clipped by 7 bases and J by 1 base; unmatched bases: 2. The CDR3 reads CASTGTGGTDTQYF. DNA for the CDR3: TGTGCCAGCACCGGGACAGGGGGCACAGATACGCAGTATTTT.

Of note for this clone: This sample also contains other DNA sequences that code for the same CDR3. The chain recombines TRBV5-6 with TRBJ1-5; D perhaps matches TRBD1 (6 bases). The V end was cut by 0 bases, the J end by 6 bases, with 7 bases between. The CDR3 consists of 13 residues. Germline-derived CDR1 and CDR2 are SGHDT and YYEEEE. The CDR3 protein is CASSLGGRQPQHF. Written as DNA, the CDR3 is TGTGCCAGCAGCTTGGGGGGGCGTCAGCCCCAGCATTTT.

The chain is built from TRBV7-8 and TRBJ2-5; tentatively, D is TRBD1 or TRBD2 (7 bases each). V was pared by 4 bases and J by 5 bases, with 14 bases between. The CDR3 runs to 14 residues. Germline V gene lookup returns CDR1 SGHVS and CDR2 FQNEAQ. The DNA for the CDR3 is TGTGCCAGCAGCTCCCACAGGGGAGGGGAGACCCAGTACTTC. It specifies CASSSHRGGETQYF.

This clone has more than one count but fewer than ten. The gene calls are TRBV6-6 and TRBJ2-1, with D possibly matching TRBD2 (5 bases). Germline assignment: CDR1 MNHNY and CDR2 SVGAGI (reference sequence). V lost 2 bases to trimming and J lost 4 bases, with 6 bases between them. The CDR3 extends over 13 amino acids. The CDR3 is CASSYGEYNEQFF. The DNA of the CDR3 is TGTGCCAGCAGTTACGGGGAGTACAATGAGCAGTTCTTC.

This chain links TRBV7-2 with TRBJ2-7, with D possibly TRBD1 on 6 matching bases. V dropped 6 bases and J dropped 3 bases, with 15 bases sitting between them. The CDR3 has 14 amino acids. Germline V lookup: CDR1 SGHTA, CDR2 FQGNSA. CDR3 sequence: CASSSKTGIYEQYF. CDR3 DNA sequence: TGTGCCAGCAGTTCGAAGACAGGAATCTACGAGCAGTACTTC.

The rearrangement links TRBV5-1 to TRBJ2-7; TRBD2 aligns across 7 bases. CDR3 length equals 16 residues. The germline V gene has CDR1 SGHRS and CDR2 YFSETQ. Unmatched junction bases numbered 12, after V lost 3 bases and J lost 3 bases. The CDR3 sequence: CASSSSGGGAFYEQYF. In DNA form, the CDR3 reads TGCGCCAGCAGCTCGTCCGGGGGAGGGGCATTCTACGAGCAGTACTTC.

This clone was recorded a few times. CDR3 coding DNA: TGTGCCAGCAGTTACTCGAGGGACATGTTATACGAGCAGTACTTC. It translates to CASSYSRDMLYEQYF. This chain links TRBV6-5 with TRBJ2-7; tentatively, D is TRBD1 (6 bases). This CDR3 has 15 residues. V lost 0 bases to trimming and J lost 4 bases, with 13 bases between them. Germline V gives CDR1 MNHEY, CDR2 SVGAGI.

The J gene is TRBJ2-7, the V gene TRBV12-2; the D call TRBD1 from the table was never checked on the DNA. TRBV12-2 is shown as a pseudogene. The CDR3 totals 14 residues. The CDR3: CASRLVDRGGEQYF. The CDR3, as DNA: TGTGCAAGTCGCTTAGTGGACAGGGGTGGCGAGCAGTACTTC.

This rearrangement joins TRBV5-1 to TRBJ2-6; 8 bases are shared with TRBD2. J was trimmed by 9 bases and V by 0 bases; bases with no gene match: 2. This CDR3 is 14 amino acids long. The germline CDR1 and CDR2 sequences are SGHRS and YFSETQ. CDR3 nucleotides: TGCGCCAGCAGCTTGGCTGGGACTAGCAACGTCCTGACTTTC. Residues: CASSLAGTSNVLTF.